Below are 27 T cell receptor beta chains sequenced from a single sample in a study of human T cells and chemical hapten exposure. TCRdb itself ran the RACE reads through MiXCR, one entry per CDR3 protein. Found here are roughly 70,000 distinct CDR3 sequences, 32% of them singletons; the top ten hold over 7.5%. Sample time point: patch test 1, 2 weeks after DPC sensitization. As for treatment: therapeutic diphenylcyclopropenone sensitization with weekly scalp DPC. The material was whole blood, obtained in connection with sensitization to the hapten diphenylcyclopropenone (DPC). The receptors stem from a man aged 40-49 years with alopecia areata. Some clones in this sample may be carry-over from other donors' samples.

This clonotype has only a few counts. This rearrangement joins TRBV14 to TRBJ2-3; a weak D match, TRBD2 (5 bases). The V gene's germline CDR1 is SGHDN and CDR2 FVKESK. The CDR3 totals 14 residues. V was cut by 0 bases and J by 8 bases, with 12 bases left in between. The CDR3: CASSQEASGGTQYF. The CDR3 DNA reads TGTGCCAGCAGCCAAGAAGCCTCAGGAGGTACGCAGTATTTT.

V usage is TRBV20-1 and J usage is TRBJ2-3; D remains ambiguous. V lost 0 bases to trimming and J lost 6 bases, with 16 bases between them. The CDR3 sequence is 15 residues long. CDR1 and CDR2 (germline): DFQATT, SNEGSKA (reference sequence). For the CDR3, the DNA is TGCAGTGCTAGAGATAGTGGCGGCCACCACGATACGCAGTATTTT. Translation gives CSARDSGGHHDTQYF.

This clonotype was counted a few times. V is TRBV7-9 and J is TRBJ2-5, with D possibly TRBD2 on 6 matching bases. V shed 2 bases and J shed 5 bases, with 15 bases lying between them. CDR3 length: 15 amino acids. The germline CDR1 and CDR2 sequences are SEHNR and FQNEAQ (reference sequence). The CDR3 nucleotides are TGTGCCAGCAGCTTACCCGGAGGGCCATTCGAGACCCAGTACTTC. Translating it yields CASSLPGGPFETQYF.

The chain combines TRBV6-5 with TRBJ2-1; D uncertain. The V gene lost 2 bases and the J gene lost 2 bases, with 4 bases spanning the gap. The CDR3 totals 13 residues. From germline, CDR1 is MNHEY and CDR2 SVGAGI. CDR3 sequence (DNA): TGTGCCAGCAGTTACAGCCCCTACAATGAGCAGTTCTTC. Amino acids: CASSYSPYNEQFF.

The rearrangement uses TRBV12-3 or TRBV12-4 and TRBJ2-5; D unresolved. The ends were cut back, 3 bases at V and 7 bases at J, with 12 bases in the middle. The CDR3 is 13 amino acids. The CDR3 spells CASSLGSSWTQYF. The DNA for the CDR3 is TGTGCCAGCAGTTTGGGCTCCTCGTGGACCCAGTACTTC.

The chain links TRBV20-1 to TRBJ2-5; D gene ambiguous. CDR1 and CDR2 (germline): DFQATT, SNEGSKA (reference sequence). The CDR3 covers 11 residues. V lost 3 bases to trimming and J lost 5 bases, with 7 bases between them. The CDR3 bases are TGCAGTGCTAGTATTATCGAGACCCAGTACTTC. Its translation is CSASIIETQYF.

The chain has TRBV10-3 and TRBJ1-1; no clear D. Germline V gene data show CDR1 as ENHRY and CDR2 as SYGVKD. Between the trimmed V and J ends, which lost 0 bases and 11 bases, there was a span of 13 bases. The CDR3 is 13 amino acids. Written as DNA, the CDR3 is TGTGCCATCAGTGAGTCGGCCAGGACTGGGGCTTTCTTT. It specifies CAISESARTGAFF.

The rearrangement uses TRBV6-5 and TRBJ2-5; 7 positions agree with TRBD2. Germline assignment: CDR1 MNHEY and CDR2 SVGAGI. The CDR3 has 15 residues. V lost 5 bases and J lost 3; bases outside the gene matches: 9. DNA for the CDR3: TGTGCCAGCAGTCCGACCTTCGGGGGGAAAGAGACCCAGTACTTC. Translating gives CASSPTFGGKETQYF.

The chain links TRBV4-1 to TRBJ2-7; possible D gene TRBD1, 5 bases. V gave up 2 bases and J gave up 6 bases, with 11 bases separating them. Germline CDR1 is MGHRA and CDR2 is YSYEKL. The CDR3 is 13 residues long. The CDR3 DNA reads as TGCGCCAGCAGCCAAAGGCAGGGCGGCGAGCAGTACTTC. It translates to CASSQRQGGEQYF.

This clonotype was seen more than once but under ten times. The chain couples TRBV20-1 to TRBJ1-4; D is unresolved. The CDR3 consists of 17 residues. CDR1 is DFQATT, CDR2 SNEGSKA, per germline (reference sequence). V lost 0 bases to trimming and J lost 5 bases, with 19 bases between them. The chain's CDR3 is CSARDSRTPLLNEKLFF. The CDR3 region has the DNA TGCAGTGCTAGAGATTCGCGCACCCCGCTCTTAAATGAAAAACTGTTTTTT.

V is TRBV12-3 or TRBV12-4 and J is TRBJ2-3; D is unclear. The CDR3 totals 15 residues. V shed 1 base and J shed 0 bases, with 8 bases lying between them. The CDR3 DNA reads TGTGCCAGCAGTTTAGTCGTACTAAGCACAGATACGCAGTATTTT. It is translated as CASSLVVLSTDTQYF.

The chain uses TRBV20-1 and TRBJ2-5; no clear D gene. This CDR3 is built from 12 residues. Per the germline V gene, CDR1 is DFQATT and CDR2 is SNEGSKA (reference sequence). Trimming shortened V by 2 bases and J by 2 bases, and 6 bases separated the two germline ends. CDR3 in amino acids: CSARPFQETQYF. The CDR3 DNA reads as TGCAGTGCTAGACCCTTTCAAGAGACCCAGTACTTC.

In its sample, this clonotype was seen a few times. The chain is built from TRBV27 and TRBJ2-7; the match to TRBD2 covers 7 bases. Germline trimming cut 5 bases from V and 1 base from J; bases unmatched to any gene: 8. The germline V gene has CDR1 MNHEY and CDR2 SMNVEV (reference sequence). The CDR3 contains 15 residues. The CDR3 reads CASSPKWEGSYEQYF. The CDR3 DNA follows: TGTGCCAGCAGTCCCAAATGGGAGGGGTCCTACGAGCAGTACTTC.

This clonotype showed up just a few times. The chain recombines TRBV20-1 with TRBJ2-7, with 9 bases fitting TRBD1. The germline CDR1 and CDR2 sequences are DFQATT and SNEGSKA (reference sequence). The trim removed 6 bases at V and 2 bases at J, leaving 8 bases unmatched. This CDR3 contains 14 residues. In DNA, the CDR3 is TGCAGTGCGAGTCCGACAGGGGGTACCTACGAGCAGTACTTC. This gives the protein CSASPTGGTYEQYF.

This clonotype has a handful of counts. The V gene is TRBV29-1, the J gene TRBJ2-1; D might be TRBD2 (6 bases). Germline V gives CDR1 SQVTM, CDR2 ANQGSEA. The V gene lost 1 base and the J gene lost 3 bases, with 16 bases spanning the gap. The CDR3 runs 16 residues. CDR3 nucleotides: TGCAGCGTTGAAGTTAAGCGGGCGTTCCTCTACAATGAGCAGTTCTTC. Encoded protein: CSVEVKRAFLYNEQFF.

V is TRBV12-3 or TRBV12-4 and J is TRBJ2-1; no definite D call. CDR3 length equals 14 residues. V lost 6 bases, J lost 0 bases, and 9 bases lay in between. CDR3 nucleotide sequence: TGTGCCAGCAGCCAGCAGATCTCCTACAATGAGCAGTTCTTC. Its protein product is CASSQQISYNEQFF.

The gene calls are TRBV10-3 and TRBJ1-5; no clear D gene. Per the germline V gene, CDR1 is ENHRY and CDR2 is SYGVKD. The CDR3 is 15 amino acids. V lost 4 bases and J lost 1, with 11 bases in between. The CDR3, as DNA: TGTGCCATCAGTGCGGGTCTGGAGAGCAATCAGCCCCAGCATTTT. It is translated as CAISAGLESNQPQHF.

The chain uses TRBV3-1 and TRBJ2-5, with 9 positions matching TRBD2. Germline CDR1 reads LGHDT; CDR2 reads YNNKEL (reference sequence). Germline trimming cut 2 bases from V and 3 bases from J; bases unmatched to any gene: 4. CDR3 size: 15 residues. The DNA of the CDR3 is TGTGCCAGCAGCCAATCTAGCGGGAAAGAAGAGACCCAGTACTTC. Amino acids: CASSQSSGKEETQYF.

This clonotype has just a few counts. The V call is TRBV6-2 or TRBV6-3, the J call TRBJ2-1; D call uncertain. CDR3 length: 14 residues. CDR1 is MNHEY and CDR2 is SVGEGT in the germline V gene. With 7 bases removed from V and 4 bases from J, the gap between germline ends came to 14 bases. The CDR3 DNA sequence: TGTGCCAGCATCAAAAACACAGATTACAATGAGCAGTTCTTC. Amino acids: CASIKNTDYNEQFF.

This clonotype came up a few times. The rearrangement joins TRBV9 to TRBJ2-2, with 10 bases fitting TRBD2. The trim removed 2 bases at V and 4 bases at J, leaving 14 bases unmatched. Germline V gene lookup returns CDR1 SGDLS and CDR2 YYNGEE. This CDR3 has 19 residues. CDR3 sequence: CASSVPPLAGTSVTGELFF. DNA of the CDR3: TGTGCCAGCAGCGTCCCACCCCTAGCCGGGACTAGCGTCACCGGGGAGCTGTTTTTT.

This clonotype appeared a few times. The CDR3 region has the DNA TGTGCCAGCAGCTTAGGCGTTGGTAGTAATTACGAGCAGTACTTC. Protein product: CASSLGVGSNYEQYF. The chain links TRBV7-2 to TRBJ2-7; D unclear. Germline assignment: CDR1 SGHTA and CDR2 FQGNSA. Trimming took 1 base from V and 4 from J, leaving 14 bases between them. The CDR3 sequence is 15 residues long. The full variable domain, in which reference TRBV7-2 and TRBJ2-7 provide the parts outside the CDR3, is GAGVSQSPSNKVTEKGKDVELRCDPISGHTALYWYRQSLGQGLEFLIYFQGNSAPDKSGLPSDRFSAERTGGSVSTLTIQRTQQEDSAVYLCASSLGVGSNYEQYFGPGTRLTVT.

This clonotype was detected only a few times. The chain is built from TRBV6-6 and TRBJ2-7; D is uncertain. Trimming removed 5 bases from V and 2 bases from J, with 7 bases in between. This CDR3 spans 12 amino acids. Germline V lookup: CDR1 MNHNY, CDR2 SVGAGI (reference sequence). The CDR3 DNA reads as TGTGCCAGCAGTAACCGGGCCTACGAGCAGTACTTC. Translating it yields CASSNRAYEQYF.

This clonotype was detected once. V usage is TRBV11-2 and J usage is TRBJ2-1; 9 bases are shared with TRBD1. Trimming cost V 7 bases and J 2 bases; bases outside gene matches: 6. The CDR3 loop spans 15 amino acids. CDR1 and CDR2 (germline): SGHAT, FQNNGV. CDR3 DNA sequence: TGTGCCAGCATCCCGGGACAGGGTACCTACAATGAGCAGTTCTTC. Its protein is CASIPGQGTYNEQFF.

The V and J genes are TRBV24-1 and TRBJ1-4; D possibly corresponds to TRBD1 (5 bases). CDR3 length: 15 residues. Trimming left V 4 bases short and J 3 bases short, with 11 bases between. Per the germline V gene, CDR1 is KGHDR and CDR2 is SFDVKD. The CDR3 sequence is CATSDRDGSNEKLFF. CDR3 nucleotides: TGTGCCACCAGTGACCGGGACGGATCTAATGAAAAACTGTTTTTT.

This clonotype was counted between two and nine times. The chain employs TRBV2 and TRBJ2-7; D is possibly TRBD2 (6 bases). The CDR3 sequence is 12 residues long. With 7 bases removed from V and 7 bases from J, the gap between germline ends came to 14 bases. The germline V gene encodes CDR1 SNHLY and CDR2 FYNNEI. The CDR3 region is CASTLGGGEQYF. The CDR3 coding sequence is TGTGCCAGCACCCTAGGCGGAGGGGAGCAGTACTTC.

The sample holds a few counts of this clonotype. The chain couples TRBV6-1 to TRBJ2-3; a possible D gene is TRBD2 (5 bases). The V end was cut by 5 bases, the J end by 6 bases, with 21 bases between. From germline, CDR1 is MNHNS and CDR2 SASEGT. This CDR3 has 16 residues. CDR3 region: CASSPWKQGSSDTQYF. In nucleotides, the CDR3 is TGTGCCAGCAGTCCCTGGAAGCAAGGGAGTAGTGATACGCAGTATTTT.

This clonotype came up many times. The chain is built from TRBV7-2 and TRBJ1-1, with a tentative D call TRBD1 (5 bases). Trimming left V 4 bases short and J 8 bases short, with 17 bases between. This CDR3 contains 14 residues. Looked up from germline, CDR1 is SGHTA and CDR2 is FQGNSA. CDR3 DNA sequence: TGTGCCAGCAGCTCCCCCCGGGGCCGAGGCGAAGCTTTCTTT. This sequence encodes CASSSPRGRGEAFF.